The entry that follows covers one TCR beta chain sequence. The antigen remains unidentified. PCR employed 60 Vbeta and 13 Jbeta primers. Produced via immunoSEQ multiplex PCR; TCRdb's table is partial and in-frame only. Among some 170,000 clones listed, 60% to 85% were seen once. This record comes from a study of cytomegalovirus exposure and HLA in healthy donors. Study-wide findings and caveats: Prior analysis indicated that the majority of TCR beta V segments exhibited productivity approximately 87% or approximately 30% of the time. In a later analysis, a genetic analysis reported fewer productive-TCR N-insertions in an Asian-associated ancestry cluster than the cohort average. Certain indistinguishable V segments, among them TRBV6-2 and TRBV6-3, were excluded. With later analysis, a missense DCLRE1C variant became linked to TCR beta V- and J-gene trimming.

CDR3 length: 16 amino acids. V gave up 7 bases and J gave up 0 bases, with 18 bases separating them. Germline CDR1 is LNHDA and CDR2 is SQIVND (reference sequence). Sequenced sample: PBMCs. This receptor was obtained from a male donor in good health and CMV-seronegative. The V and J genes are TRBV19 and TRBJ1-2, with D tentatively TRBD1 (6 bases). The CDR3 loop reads CASTNVRGGPNYGYTF. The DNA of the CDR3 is TGTGCCAGTACGAATGTAAGGGGGGGGCCTAACTATGGCTACACCTTC.